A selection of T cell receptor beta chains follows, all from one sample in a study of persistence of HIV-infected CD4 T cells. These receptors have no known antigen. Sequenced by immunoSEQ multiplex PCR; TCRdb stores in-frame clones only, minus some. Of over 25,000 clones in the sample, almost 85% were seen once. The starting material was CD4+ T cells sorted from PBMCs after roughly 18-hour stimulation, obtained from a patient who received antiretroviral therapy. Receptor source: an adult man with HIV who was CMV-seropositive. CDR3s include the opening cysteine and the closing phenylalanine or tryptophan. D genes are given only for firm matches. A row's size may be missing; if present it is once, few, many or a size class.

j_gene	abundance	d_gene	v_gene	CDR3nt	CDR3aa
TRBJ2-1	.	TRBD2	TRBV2	TGTGCCAGCACCCGGACTAGCGGGGGAATGGATGAGCAGTTCTTC	CASTRTSGGMDEQFF
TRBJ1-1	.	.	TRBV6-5	TGTGCCAGCAAAGGGGGCACTGAAGCTTTCTTT	CASKGGTEAFF
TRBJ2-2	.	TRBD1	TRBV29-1	TGCAGCGTTGAACTCCATCCGGGACAGGGGCACACCGGGGAGCTGTTTTTT	CSVELHPGQGHTGELFF
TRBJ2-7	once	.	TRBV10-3	TGTGCCATCAGGGGCCGGGACAAGGCCTACGAGCAGTACTTC	CAIRGRDKAYEQYF
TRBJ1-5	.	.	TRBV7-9	TGTGCCAGCAGCCACCCCGCCGGGACACCCACATGGAAAAATCAGCCCCAGCATTTT	CASSHPAGTPTWKNQPQHF
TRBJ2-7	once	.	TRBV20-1	TGCAGTGCTGGAACAGACATCGAGCAGTACTTC	CSAGTDIEQYF
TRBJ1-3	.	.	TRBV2	TGTGCCAGCAGTGAACACATCTCTGGAAACACCATATATTTT	CASSEHISGNTIYF
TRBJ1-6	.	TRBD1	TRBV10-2	TGCGCCAGCACCTTACAGGGGAATAATTCACCCCTCCACTTT	CASTLQGNNSPLHF
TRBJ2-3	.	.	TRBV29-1	TGCAGCGTTGGGGGAACCACAGATACGCAGTATTTT	CSVGGTTDTQYF
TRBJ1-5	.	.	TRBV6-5	TGTGCCAGCAAGGCGGTTTATAGCAATCAGCCCCAGCATTTT	CASKAVYSNQPQHF
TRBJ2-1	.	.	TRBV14	TGTGCCAGCAGCCAAGCGTTCAAACGGAACAATGAGCAGTTCTTC	CASSQAFKRNNEQFF
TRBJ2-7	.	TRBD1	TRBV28	TGTGCCAGCAGTTCCACCTCGACAGGGTTCGGCTACGAGCAGTACTTC	CASSSTSTGFGYEQYF
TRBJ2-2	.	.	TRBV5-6	TGTGCCAGCAGTAGAAGTCCGGACACCGGGGAGCTGTTTTTT	CASSRSPDTGELFF
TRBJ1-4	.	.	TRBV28	TGTGCCAGCAGTCTCTCATGGTATGAAAAACTGTTTTTT	CASSLSWYEKLFF
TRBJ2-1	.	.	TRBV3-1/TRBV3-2	TGTGCCAGCAGCCCTGGGGGGGGCGCTTACAATGAGCAGTTCTTC	CASSPGGGAYNEQFF
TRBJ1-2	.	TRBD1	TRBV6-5	TGTGCCAGCACCAAGGGACAGGCAGCCAACTATGGCTACACCTTC	CASTKGQAANYGYTF
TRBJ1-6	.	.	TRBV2	TGTGCCAGCACGGACAGCCTCTTCGGTAATTCACCCCTCCACTTT	CASTDSLFGNSPLHF
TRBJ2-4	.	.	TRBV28	TGTGCCAGCAGCGAACGAGACATTCAGTACTTC	CASSERDIQYF
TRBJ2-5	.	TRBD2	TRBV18	TGTGCCAGCTCACCAGGGGGACTAGCGGGGGCACAAGAGACCCAGTACTTC	CASSPGGLAGAQETQYF
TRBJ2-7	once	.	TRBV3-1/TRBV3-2	TGTGCCAGCAGCCAAGGTCTTATGGTCGACAGAAGAGACGAGCAGTACTTC	CASSQGLMVDRRDEQYF
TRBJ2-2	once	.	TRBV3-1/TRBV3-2	TGTGCCAGCACCAGAGACACCGGGTCGGACACCGGGGAGCTGTTTTTT	CASTRDTGSDTGELFF
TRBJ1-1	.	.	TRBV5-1	TGCGCCAGCAGCGGCAACCAGGGGCGGACTGAAGCTTTCTTT	CASSGNQGRTEAFF
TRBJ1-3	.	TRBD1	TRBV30	TGTGCCTGGAGTGTAGTTTCCCGGACAGGCTCTGGAAACACCATATATTTT	CAWSVVSRTGSGNTIYF
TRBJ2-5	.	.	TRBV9	TGTGCCAGCAGCGTAGCAGTGGAAGAGACCCAGTACTTC	CASSVAVEETQYF
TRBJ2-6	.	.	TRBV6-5	TGTGCCAGCAGTTCCACAGGCCGCCCTGGGGCCAACGTCCTGACTTTC	CASSSTGRPGANVLTF
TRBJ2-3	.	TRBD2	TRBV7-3	TGTGCCAGCAGCCGGGGGGGCACAGATACGCAGTATTTT	CASSRGGTDTQYF
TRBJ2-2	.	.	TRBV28	TGTGCCAGCAGCACACGGTGGGGTCCGAACACCGGGGAGCTGTTTTTT	CASSTRWGPNTGELFF
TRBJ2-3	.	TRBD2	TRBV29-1	TGCAGCGCCCCCCTTGGGGGGGGGACAGATACGCAGTATTTT	CSAPLGGGTDTQYF
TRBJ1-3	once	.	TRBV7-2	TGTGCCAGCAGTGAGGGCTTATCTCTGGGAAACACCATATATTTT	CASSEGLSLGNTIYF
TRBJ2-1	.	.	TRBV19	TGTGCCAGTAGTATAATGAACAGTCACAATGAGCAGTTCTTC	CASSIMNSHNEQFF
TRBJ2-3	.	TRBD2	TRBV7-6	TGTGCCAGCAGCTTTGGGGCGGGGGAGACGATAGATACGCAGTATTTT	CASSFGAGETIDTQYF
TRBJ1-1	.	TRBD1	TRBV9	TGTGCCAGCAGTTTACAGGGGGCGTGGACTGAAGCTTTCTTT	CASSLQGAWTEAFF
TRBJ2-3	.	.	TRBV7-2	TGTGCCAGCAGCTTAGTGGGGGCCAGCACAGATACGCAGTATTTT	CASSLVGASTDTQYF
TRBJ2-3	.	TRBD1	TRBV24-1	TGTGCCACCAGTGATCCTCGGGACAGATCAGATACGCAGTATTTT	CATSDPRDRSDTQYF
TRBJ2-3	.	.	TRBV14	TGTGCCAGCAGCCAGGGGATTGGAGGAGATACGCAGTATTTT	CASSQGIGGDTQYF
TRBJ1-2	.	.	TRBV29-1	TGCAGCGCTACGGTTGGGGGGGGCGATAATGGCTACACCTTC	CSATVGGGDNGYTF
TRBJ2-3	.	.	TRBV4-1	TGCGCCAGCAGCTCCGACAGAGTCCCCACAGATACGCAGTATTTT	CASSSDRVPTDTQYF
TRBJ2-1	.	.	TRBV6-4	TGTGCCAGCAGTGTACGAGGGGGGATCGATGAGCAGTTCTTC	CASSVRGGIDEQFF
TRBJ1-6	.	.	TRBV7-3	TGTGCCAGCAGCTTAGTTTCACCCCTCCACTTT	CASSLVSPLHF
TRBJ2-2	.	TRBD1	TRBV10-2	TGCGCCAGCAGTACGACAGGGTTCGGGGAGCTGTTTTTT	CASSTTGFGELFF
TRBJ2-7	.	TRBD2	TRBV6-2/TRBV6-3	TGTGCCAGCAGTTTCCCCGGGTTCGGCGGGGGGGCTTACGAGCAGTACTTC	CASSFPGFGGGAYEQYF
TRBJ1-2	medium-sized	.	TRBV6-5	TGTGCCAGCAGCCAGGGTGCCTATGGCTACACCTTC	CASSQGAYGYTF
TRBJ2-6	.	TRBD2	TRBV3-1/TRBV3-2	TGTGCCAGCAGCCTTACTAGCGGGGGGCCTTATGGGGCCAACGTCCTGACTTTC	CASSLTSGGPYGANVLTF
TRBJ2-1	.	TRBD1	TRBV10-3	TGTGCCATCGGGACAGGGTGGAATGAGCAGTTCTTC	CAIGTGWNEQFF
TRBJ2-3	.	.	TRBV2	TGTGCCAGCAGTGTACAGGGCGGCACAGATACGCAGTATTTT	CASSVQGGTDTQYF